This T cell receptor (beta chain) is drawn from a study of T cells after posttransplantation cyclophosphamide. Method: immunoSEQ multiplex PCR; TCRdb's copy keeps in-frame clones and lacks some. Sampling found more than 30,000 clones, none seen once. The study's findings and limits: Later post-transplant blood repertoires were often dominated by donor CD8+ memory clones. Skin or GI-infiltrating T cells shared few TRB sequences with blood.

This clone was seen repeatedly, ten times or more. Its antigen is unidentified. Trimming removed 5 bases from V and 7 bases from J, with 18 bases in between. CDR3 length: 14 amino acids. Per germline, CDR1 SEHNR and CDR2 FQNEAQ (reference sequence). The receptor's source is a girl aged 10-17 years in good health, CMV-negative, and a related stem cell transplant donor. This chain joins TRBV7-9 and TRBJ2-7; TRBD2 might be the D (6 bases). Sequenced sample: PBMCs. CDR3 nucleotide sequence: TGTGCCAGCAGCCAAGACAAGGAGGGAGGAGAGCAGTACTTC. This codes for CASSQDKEGGEQYF.